The 15 T cell receptor beta chains listed next were all sequenced from one sample in a study of T cells in Graves' hyperthyroidism and ophthalmopathy. From RNA transcripts, TCR beta CDR3 regions were amplified. First-round RT-PCR targeting the TCR CDR3 was performed with the HTBI primer set. TCRdb re-derived calls from the multiplex PCR reads in MiXCR, one entry per CDR3 protein. The repertoire has fewer than 200,000 distinct CDR3 sequences, approximately 15% of them found once; the top ten carry about 31%. Source material: blood. The receptors derive from a woman between 50 and 59 years old with Graves' hyperthyroidism.

At least ten counts were recorded for this clonotype. The chain employs TRBV25-1 and TRBJ2-1; 8 bases fit TRBD1. The J segment lost 1 base and the V segment lost 8 bases, leaving 10 bases of the junction unmatched. The CDR3 is made up of 16 amino acids. Germline CDR1 and CDR2: MGHDK and SYGVNS. CDR3 sequence: CASVDRVVASYNEQFF. For the CDR3, the DNA is TGTGCCAGCGTGGACAGGGTAGTGGCATCCTACAATGAGCAGTTCTTC.

This clonotype was recorded at least ten times. The rearrangement joins TRBV6-2 or TRBV6-3 to TRBJ1-5, with 7 bases aligning to TRBD1. Trimming took 5 bases from V and 1 from J; bases not matched to a gene: 5. CDR1 is MNHEY and CDR2 is SVGEGT in the germline V gene. This CDR3 contains 15 residues. CDR3 nucleotide sequence: TGTGCCAGCAGTCTCGACAGGGCGAGCAATCAGCCCCAGCATTTT. Translated, it gives CASSLDRASNQPQHF.

This chain joins TRBV7-9 and TRBJ2-1, with a tentative D call TRBD1 (7 bases). Germline V CDR1 and CDR2: SEHNR, FQNEAQ (reference sequence). The V end lost 0 bases, the J end lost 6 bases, and 12 bases lay between the germline ends. The CDR3 length is 15 residues. CDR3 sequence: CASSLAEGALNEQFF. The CDR3 nucleotides are TGTGCCAGCAGCTTAGCGGAGGGGGCCCTCAATGAGCAGTTCTTC.

The V and J genes are TRBV7-2 and TRBJ2-7; 11 bases align to TRBD2. This CDR3 spans 17 amino acids. Germline-derived CDR1 and CDR2 are SGHTA and FQGNSA. V shed 4 bases, J shed 4 bases, and the junction held 12 bases outside the gene matches. CDR3 sequence (DNA): TGTGCCAGCAGCTCACGTAATAGCGGGGGGGGCCCATACGAGCAGTACTTC. This sequence encodes CASSSRNSGGGPYEQYF.

The rearrangement links TRBV5-6 to TRBJ2-2, with TRBD2 identical over 11 bases. CDR1 is SGHDT, CDR2 YYEEEE, per germline. CDR3 size: 16 residues. J was trimmed by 6 bases and V by 4 bases; bases with no gene match: 8. The chain's CDR3 is CASSPLAGGLPGELFF. In nucleotides, the CDR3 is TGTGCCAGCAGCCCCTTAGCGGGGGGGCTTCCCGGGGAGCTGTTTTTT.

This clonotype was seen many times. The V call is TRBV29-1, the J call TRBJ1-5; the D gene is possibly TRBD1 (6 bases). The V end lost 2 bases, the J end lost 3 bases, and 11 bases lay between the germline ends. The CDR3 totals 14 residues. Germline assignment: CDR1 SQVTM and CDR2 ANQGSEA. DNA for the CDR3: TGCAGCGTTGAATTAGGGGACAACAATCAGCCCCAGCATTTT. Its translation: CSVELGDNNQPQHF.

This clonotype was detected ten times or more. The chain is built from TRBV7-3 and TRBJ2-5; 7 positions agree with TRBD2. The CDR3 spans 16 residues. Germline lookup yields CDR1 SGHTA and CDR2 FQGTGA. Trimming at V came to 4 bases and at J to 2 bases, leaving 10 bases not matched to a gene. CDR3 in amino acids: CASSSGSGGEQETQYF. DNA of the CDR3: TGTGCCAGCAGCTCAGGGTCGGGGGGAGAACAAGAGACCCAGTACTTC. Based on the CDR3 plus reference TRBV7-3 and TRBJ2-5, the full variable domain is GAGVSQTPSNKVTEKGKYVELRCDPISGHTALYWYRQSLGQGPEFLIYFQGTGAADDSGLPNDRFFAVRPEGSVSTLKIQRTERGDSAVYLCASSSGSGGEQETQYFGPGTRLLVL.

The table lists this clonotype with many counts. DNA of the CDR3: TGTGCCAGCAGCTTTCATTGGGAGTCCTACGAGCAGTACTTC. Protein sequence: CASSFHWESYEQYF. This rearrangement joins TRBV5-5 to TRBJ2-7, with a weak D call TRBD2 (5 bases). The V and J ends lost 2 bases and 1 base respectively, with 10 bases between them. The CDR3 runs 14 residues. Germline V lookup: CDR1 SGHKS, CDR2 YYEKEE (reference sequence).

This rearrangement joins TRBV24-1 to TRBJ2-1; possible D gene TRBD1, 5 bases. In germline, CDR1 is KGHDR, CDR2 SFDVKD. This CDR3 has 15 amino acids. With 1 base removed from V and 5 bases from J, the gap between germline ends came to 11 bases. CDR3 protein: CATSDLLDIHNEQFF. Here the CDR3 DNA reads TGTGCCACCAGTGATTTACTGGACATTCACAATGAGCAGTTCTTC.

This clonotype appeared a few times. The rearrangement uses TRBV5-6 and TRBJ1-3; D uncertain. Germline CDR1 and CDR2: SGHDT and YYEEEE. V was shortened by 6 bases and J by 1 base, with 14 bases between the two germline ends. The CDR3 sequence is 15 residues long. The CDR3 nucleotides read TGTGCCAGCATCCTGAGACAAGCTTCTGGAAACACCATATATTTT. Translating it yields CASILRQASGNTIYF.

This chain links TRBV10-3 with TRBJ1-2; unclear D gene. Germline V lookup: CDR1 ENHRY, CDR2 SYGVKD. The CDR3 is 15 amino acids. Between the trimmed V and J ends, which lost 3 bases and 0 bases, there was a span of 11 bases. CDR3 in DNA: TGTGCCATCAGTGACGGAGCCGGATCTAACTATGGCTACACCTTC. Translating it yields CAISDGAGSNYGYTF.

This clonotype was seen at least ten times. V usage is TRBV7-9 and J usage is TRBJ2-1; D is uncertain. The CDR3 sequence is 15 residues long. Germline V CDR1 and CDR2: SEHNR, FQNEAQ (reference sequence). V was pared by 1 base and J by 6 bases, with 13 bases between. This CDR3 reads CASSLGQDHLNEQFF. DNA of the CDR3: TGTGCCAGCAGCTTAGGTCAGGACCACCTCAATGAGCAGTTCTTC.

This clonotype has a handful of counts. The chain uses TRBV7-9 and TRBJ1-3; no clear D gene. V lost 5 bases, J lost 2 bases, and 7 bases lay in between. This CDR3 contains 13 residues. The germline gives CDR1 SEHNR, CDR2 FQNEAQ (reference sequence). The DNA of the CDR3 is TGTGCCAGCAGCCCCCCGGCTGGAAACACCATATATTTT. The encoded protein is CASSPPAGNTIYF.

This clonotype has a count of ten or more. The CDR3 region is CASSSGTTPYEQYF. In DNA form, the CDR3 reads TGTGCCAGCAGCTCCGGGACAACTCCCTACGAGCAGTACTTC. This chain links TRBV7-9 with TRBJ2-7, with D possibly being TRBD1 (6 bases). Trimming removed 4 bases from V and 2 bases from J, with 12 bases in between. The CDR3 extends over 14 amino acids. Germline V gene data show CDR1 as SEHNR and CDR2 as FQNEAQ (reference sequence).

This clonotype was counted at least ten times. The gene calls are TRBV7-9 and TRBJ1-5; a possible D gene is TRBD1 (6 bases). Trimming shortened V by 1 base and J by 4 bases, and 11 bases separated the two germline ends. This CDR3 contains 15 residues. The V gene's germline CDR1 is SEHNR and CDR2 FQNEAQ (reference sequence). As DNA, the CDR3 is TGTGCCAGCAGCTTAGGAGGGGGAGTGAATCAGCCCCAGCATTTT. Amino acid sequence: CASSLGGGVNQPQHF.